Listed here are 30 T cell receptor beta chains from one sample, sequenced in a study of blood T cell repertoires in COVID-19. Produced via immunoSEQ multiplex PCR; TCRdb's table is partial and in-frame only. The sample carries about 210,000 clones, around 80% recorded once. Material: peripheral blood. Every receptor here comes from a woman aged 40 to 50 with acute or convalescent COVID-19.

The V gene is TRBV18, the J gene TRBJ1-5; D perhaps matches TRBD1 (6 bases). Germline CDR1 and CDR2: KGHSH and LQKENI. This CDR3 spans 14 amino acids. V was pared by 2 bases and J by 9 bases, with 14 bases between. CDR3 DNA sequence: TGTGCCAGCTCACCAGGGGGGGGCAGGGGGCCCCAGCATTTT. This encodes CASSPGGGRGPQHF.

The genes are TRBV30 and TRBJ1-6; no firm D call. V gave up 3 bases and J gave up 4 bases, with 16 bases separating them. Germline loops: CDR1 GTSNPN, CDR2 SVGIG (reference sequence). The CDR3 is 16 residues long. In nucleotides, the CDR3 is TGTGCCTGGAGGTCCGGGTTGTCCCCTTATAATTCACCCCTCCACTTT. It translates to CAWRSGLSPYNSPLHF.

V and J are TRBV19 and TRBJ2-7; 10 bases fit TRBD1. After removal of 1 base from V and 6 bases from J, the junction contained 6 bases not matched to a gene. Germline V gene lookup returns CDR1 LNHDA and CDR2 SQIVND (reference sequence). This CDR3 region has 15 residues. This CDR3 is CASSIGEGQGGEQYF. The CDR3, as DNA: TGTGCCAGTAGTATAGGAGAAGGACAGGGGGGCGAGCAGTACTTC.

The chain couples TRBV4-1 to TRBJ2-1; 9 bases are a match to TRBD1. The CDR3 extends over 15 amino acids. Germline trimming cut 5 bases from V and 0 bases from J; bases unmatched to any gene: 2. Germline V lookup: CDR1 MGHRA, CDR2 YSYEKL. For the CDR3, the DNA is TGCGCCAGCAGCAAACAGGGGGCCTCCTACAATGAGCAGTTCTTC. This sequence encodes CASSKQGASYNEQFF.

V is TRBV6-1 and J is TRBJ1-2, with D possibly TRBD1 on 5 matching bases. V lost 2 bases, J lost 4 bases, and 11 bases lay in between. Germline-derived CDR1 and CDR2 are MNHNS and SASEGT. This CDR3 region has 14 residues. CDR3 DNA: TGTGCCAGCAGTGAAAAAACAGGCCCCTATGGCTACACCTTC. This gives the protein CASSEKTGPYGYTF.

In the case of this clone: Other DNA sequences from this sample encode an identical CDR3 as well. The genes are TRBV27 and TRBJ1-2, with a weak D call TRBD1 (5 bases). Germline CDR1 is MNHEY and CDR2 is SMNVEV (reference sequence). The CDR3 is 13 amino acids. V lost 6 bases and J 1 base, leaving 9 bases between the germline ends. The DNA of the CDR3 is TGTGCCAGCAGAACGGGGGGTAACTATGGCTACACCTTC. This sequence encodes CASRTGGNYGYTF.

This clone was picked up one time. V is TRBV5-5 and J is TRBJ2-7, with a weak D call TRBD2 (6 bases). Looked up from germline, CDR1 is SGHKS and CDR2 is YYEKEE (reference sequence). V was trimmed by 5 bases and J by 11 bases, leaving 17 bases between them. The CDR3 runs 12 residues. CDR3 protein: CASSPTRLEKYF. DNA of the CDR3: TGTGCCAGCAGTCCGACTAGGCTTGAGAAGTACTTC.

The chain uses TRBV2 and TRBJ1-1, with D uncertain. The germline V and J ends were trimmed by 4 bases and 0 bases, with 18 bases remaining between them. CDR3 length equals 17 residues. The V gene's germline CDR1 is SNHLY and CDR2 FYNNEI. CDR3 sequence (DNA): TGTGCCAGCAGTGTGTCTGTTTCTGGAGATATGAACACTGAAGCTTTCTTT. Its protein is CASSVSVSGDMNTEAFF.

This clone was found a few times. This chain uses TRBV12-5 with TRBJ2-6; 7 nucleotides align to TRBD2. The CDR3 sequence is 18 residues long. Germline lookup yields CDR1 LGHNT and CDR2 FRNRAP. The trim removed 0 bases at V and 4 bases at J, leaving 9 bases unmatched. CDR3 in amino acids: CASGLVQELATGANVLTF. The CDR3, as DNA: TGTGCTAGTGGTTTGGTACAGGAACTAGCGACGGGGGCCAACGTCCTGACTTTC.

The chain employs TRBV27 and TRBJ1-3; D remains ambiguous. Trimming removed 0 bases from V and 4 bases from J, with 16 bases in between. Germline CDR1 reads MNHEY; CDR2 reads SMNVEV (reference sequence). The length of the CDR3 is 17 residues. CDR3 loop: CASSLSGTAYKGNTIYF. DNA of the CDR3: TGTGCCAGCAGTTTATCGGGCACAGCTTATAAGGGAAACACCATATATTTT.

V usage is TRBV7-2 and J usage is TRBJ1-5; unclear D gene. This CDR3 is built from 15 residues. Trimming pared 3 bases from V and 1 base from J, leaving 10 bases between. Germline V lookup: CDR1 SGHTA, CDR2 FQGNSA. The CDR3 coding sequence is TGTGCCAGCAGCTTTGTAGTCGGGAGCAATCAGCCCCAGCATTTT. This encodes CASSFVVGSNQPQHF. The full variable domain, rest sourced from reference TRBV7-2 and TRBJ1-5, is GAGVSQSPSNKVTEKGKDVELRCDPISGHTALYWYRQSLGQGLEFLIYFQGNSAPDKSGLPSDRFSAERTGGSVSTLTIQRTQQEDSAVYLCASSFVVGSNQPQHFGDGTRLSIL.

J is TRBJ2-3 and V is TRBV18, with D unresolved. CDR3 length: 15 residues. V was cut by 4 bases and J by 2 bases, with 13 bases left in between. The germline gives CDR1 KGHSH, CDR2 LQKENI. CDR3 DNA: TGTGCCAGCTCACATTCTATGCCTAACACAGATACGCAGTATTTT. This codes for CASSHSMPNTDTQYF.

The V gene is TRBV5-1, the J gene TRBJ1-2; 8 nucleotides match TRBD1. This CDR3 is built from 16 residues. Per germline, CDR1 SGHRS and CDR2 YFSETQ. V lost 4 bases, J lost 4 bases, and 12 bases stayed unmatched. The DNA for the CDR3 is TGCGCCAGCAGCACCAGACAGGGGCCGATGGTCTATGGCTACACCTTC. Amino acids: CASSTRQGPMVYGYTF.

CDR3 residues: CASSQRQGLGEKLFF. CDR3 DNA sequence: TGTGCCAGCAGCCAAAGACAGGGTTTGGGGGAAAAACTGTTTTTT. The V gene is TRBV14, the J gene TRBJ1-4; 7 positions agree with TRBD1. The CDR3 consists of 15 residues. The V and J ends lost 2 bases and 8 bases, in that order; junction bases with no gene match: 8. Germline V gene lookup returns CDR1 SGHDN and CDR2 FVKESK.

V and J are TRBV7-2 and TRBJ2-7; D may be TRBD2 (6 bases). Trimming took 0 bases from V and 4 from J, leaving 13 bases between them. Germline-derived CDR1 and CDR2 are SGHTA and FQGNSA. CDR3 size: 15 residues. The DNA of the CDR3 is TGTGCCAGCAGCTTAGCTTTCTCGCGGGAATACGAGCAGTACTTC. Translating gives CASSLAFSREYEQYF.

The gene calls are TRBV25-1 and TRBJ2-1, with D perhaps matching TRBD2 (6 bases). V gave up 5 bases and J gave up 8 bases, with 16 bases separating them. Germline-derived CDR1 and CDR2 are MGHDK and SYGVNS. This CDR3 is built from 14 residues. The CDR3 sequence is CASSFGGIFHEQFF. DNA for the CDR3: TGTGCCAGCAGTTTTGGGGGGATATTCCATGAGCAGTTCTTC.

V is TRBV14 and J is TRBJ1-2; no firm D call. V lost 1 base and J lost 0, with 15 bases in between. Germline-derived CDR1 and CDR2 are SGHDN and FVKESK. The CDR3 totals 17 residues. CDR3: CASSQAPRGPANYGYTF. The CDR3 DNA sequence: TGTGCCAGCAGCCAAGCTCCCCGCGGTCCAGCTAACTATGGCTACACCTTC.

The rearrangement uses TRBV30 and TRBJ2-2; 7 nucleotides align to TRBD1. Germline trimming cut 2 bases from V and 6 bases from J; bases unmatched to any gene: 3. CDR3 length equals 13 residues. The germline gives CDR1 GTSNPN, CDR2 SVGIG (reference sequence). CDR3 nucleotides: TGTGCCTGGAGTACGACAGGGTCCGGGGAGCTGTTTTTT. This codes for CAWSTTGSGELFF.

The V call is TRBV18, the J call TRBJ2-1; possible D gene TRBD1, 6 bases. CDR1 is KGHSH and CDR2 is LQKENI in the germline V gene. V dropped 5 bases and J dropped 0 bases, with 8 bases sitting between them. The CDR3 loop spans 14 amino acids. The CDR3 DNA reads as TGTGCCAGCTCAACAGGGAGCTCCTACAATGAGCAGTTCTTC. Residues: CASSTGSSYNEQFF.

The chain carries TRBV18 and TRBJ2-3; 9 bases agree with TRBD2. Germline CDR1 is KGHSH and CDR2 is LQKENI. This CDR3 contains 19 residues. Trimming cost V 0 bases and J 2 bases; bases outside gene matches: 12. The CDR3 spells CASSPPSGGLAGHTDTQYF. DNA of the CDR3: TGTGCCAGCTCACCACCGTCAGGGGGTCTAGCGGGGCACACAGATACGCAGTATTTT.

The chain has TRBV30 and TRBJ2-1; perhaps TRBD1 as D (5 bases). Germline CDR1 GTSNPN, CDR2 SVGIG (reference sequence). The CDR3 runs 12 residues. Trimming left V 0 bases short and J 12 bases short, with 12 bases between. The CDR3 is CAWSVTLRAQFF. CDR3 in DNA: TGTGCCTGGAGTGTAACCCTCAGGGCGCAGTTCTTC.

V usage is TRBV12-3 or TRBV12-4 and J usage is TRBJ2-7; a possible D gene is TRBD2 (6 bases). Trimming removed 10 bases at V and 6 bases at J, with 16 bases between. The CDR3 loop spans 12 amino acids. CDR3 coding DNA: TGTGCCACCCATACGGGACTCGGCGAGCAGTACTTC. This codes for CATHTGLGEQYF.

This sequence joins TRBV5-4 and TRBJ2-3, with 10 positions matching TRBD2. The CDR3 is 19 residues long. Germline trimming cut 0 bases from V and 2 bases from J; bases unmatched to any gene: 12. Germline CDR1 and CDR2: SGHNT and YYREEE (reference sequence). CDR3 nucleotides: TGTGCCAGCAGCTTGGAAAGCGGGAGGGCCGGAGTTAACACAGATACGCAGTATTTT. It yields the protein CASSLESGRAGVNTDTQYF.

This rearrangement joins TRBV18 to TRBJ2-1; 10 nucleotides line up with TRBD2. Per the germline V gene, CDR1 is KGHSH and CDR2 is LQKENI. Unmatched junction bases numbered 0, after V lost 2 bases and J lost 5 bases. This CDR3 is built from 14 residues. CDR3 protein: CASSPGLADNEQFF. In DNA form, the CDR3 reads TGTGCCAGCTCACCAGGACTAGCGGACAATGAGCAGTTCTTC.

This rearrangement joins TRBV6-4 to TRBJ2-1; TRBD2 might be the D (6 bases). The CDR3 has 14 amino acids. The germline V gene encodes CDR1 MRHNA and CDR2 SNTAGT. Trimming shortened V by 0 bases and J by 10 bases, and 13 bases separated the two germline ends. The CDR3 here is CASSDSAGSQEQFF. The CDR3 DNA reads as TGTGCCAGCAGTGACTCTGCGGGAAGCCAGGAGCAGTTCTTC.

The genes are TRBV4-2 and TRBJ2-7; D possibly corresponds to TRBD1 (7 bases). The CDR3 runs to 15 residues. The germline CDR1 and CDR2 sequences are LGHNA and YNFKEQ. The V gene lost 0 bases and the J gene lost 2 bases, with 11 bases spanning the gap. The CDR3 DNA reads as TGTGCCAGCAGCCAAGAGGCAGGGGGGCCCTACGAGCAGTACTTC. Translating it yields CASSQEAGGPYEQYF.

The chain carries TRBV30 and TRBJ1-1, with a tentative D call TRBD1 (6 bases). The germline V gene has CDR1 GTSNPN and CDR2 SVGIG (reference sequence). The V end was cut by 0 bases, the J end by 1 base, with 9 bases between. This CDR3 is built from 14 residues. CDR3 region: CAWSVGQRNTEAFF. The DNA for the CDR3 is TGTGCCTGGAGTGTAGGACAGAGGAACACTGAAGCTTTCTTT.

The chain has TRBV7-9 and TRBJ2-1; 9 nucleotides agree with TRBD2. The germline V gene has CDR1 SEHNR and CDR2 FQNEAQ (reference sequence). V trimming: 5 bases; J trimming: 0 bases; junction bases outside the gene matches: 8. CDR3 length: 17 amino acids. The CDR3 loop reads CASSPRTSESSYNEQFF. CDR3 nucleotide sequence: TGTGCCAGCAGCCCTCGGACTAGCGAAAGCTCCTACAATGAGCAGTTCTTC.

The CDR3 reads CASSPLGWGGYEQYF. The CDR3 bases are TGTGCCAGCAGCCCTCTTGGCTGGGGCGGATACGAGCAGTACTTC. V usage is TRBV7-2 and J usage is TRBJ2-7; possibly TRBD1 for D (5 bases). CDR1 and CDR2 from the germline V gene are SGHTA and FQGNSA. V lost 5 bases, J lost 4 bases, and 18 bases lay in between. This CDR3 region has 15 residues.

The chain is built from TRBV19 and TRBJ2-1; 9 bases agree with TRBD1. V lost 5 bases and J lost 8; bases outside the gene matches: 10. Germline CDR1 reads LNHDA; CDR2 reads SQIVND (reference sequence). CDR3 length: 15 amino acids. The DNA of the CDR3 is TGTGCCAGTAGTCCCGACAGGGGGGTAGAAGATGAGCAGTTCTTC. Residues: CASSPDRGVEDEQFF. Variable domain in full (rest from reference TRBV19 and TRBJ2-1): DGGITQSPKYLFRKEGQNVTLSCEQNLNHDAMYWYRQDPGQGLRLIYYSQIVNDFQKGDIAEGYSVSREKKESFPLTVTSAQKNPTAFYLCASSPDRGVEDEQFFGPGTRLTVL.